These 21 T cell receptor beta chains share one sample of origin, sequenced in a study of TIL therapy for anti-PD-1-resistant metastatic lung cancer. The libraries were made with immunoSEQ v3. TCRdb's table, derived via immunoSEQ multiplex PCR, lists solely in-frame clones and lacks some. The table lists 36,000 or so clones, roughly 80% of them singletons. The time point was: pre-treatment sample, taken before nivolumab and TIL therapy. The sequencing here drew on blood, taken at baseline. The receptors shown here come from a person between 25 and 80 years old with non-small cell lung cancer.

The J gene is TRBJ1-6, the V gene TRBV6-5, with D possibly being TRBD1 (6 bases). The CDR3 spans 15 residues. Germline-derived CDR1 and CDR2 are MNHEY and SVGAGI. The germline V and J ends were trimmed by 2 bases and 5 bases, with 10 bases remaining between them. The CDR3: CASSYLDSDNSPLHF. The CDR3 DNA reads as TGTGCCAGCAGTTACCTGGACAGTGATAATTCACCCCTCCACTTT.

There are a few counts of this clone. The J gene is TRBJ1-2, the V gene TRBV19, with 12 bases lining up with TRBD1. Trimming took 5 bases from V and 5 from J; bases not matched to a gene: 6. The CDR3 runs 15 residues. Per germline, CDR1 LNHDA and CDR2 SQIVND (reference sequence). CDR3 region: CASSGPGQGAYGYTF. Here the CDR3 DNA reads TGTGCCAGTAGTGGGCCGGGACAGGGGGCGTATGGCTACACCTTC.

The chain employs TRBV11-3 and TRBJ2-7; D could derive from TRBD1 or TRBD2 (5 bases each). This CDR3 region has 14 residues. CDR1 is SGHNT and CDR2 is YENEEA in the germline V gene. The germline V and J ends were trimmed by 5 bases and 2 bases, with 13 bases remaining between them. For the CDR3, the DNA is TGTGCCAGCAGCCCTTACGGGGCACCCTACGAGCAGTACTTC. Protein sequence: CASSPYGAPYEQYF.

The V and J genes are TRBV15 and TRBJ2-3; 11 bases agree with TRBD2. V shed 3 bases and J 0 bases; nucleotides not matched to a gene: 5. The CDR3 runs to 17 residues. Germline assignment: CDR1 LNHNV and CDR2 YYDKDF (reference sequence). CDR3 DNA sequence: TGTGCCACCAGCAGGGCCGGACTAGCGGGTAGCACAGATACGCAGTATTTT. Encoded protein: CATSRAGLAGSTDTQYF.

The table lists this clone with a few counts. This sequence joins TRBV7-9 and TRBJ2-1, with D perhaps TRBD1 (6 bases). Germline V gives CDR1 SEHNR, CDR2 FQNEAQ (reference sequence). Trimming took 4 bases from V and 2 from J, leaving 6 bases between them. The CDR3 is 13 amino acids. CDR3 DNA sequence: TGTGCCAGCAGCTCAGGGGCCTACAATGAGCAGTTCTTC. The encoded protein is CASSSGAYNEQFF.

CDR3 in amino acids: CASSAPGQIQYF. CDR3 sequence (DNA): TGTGCCAGTAGTGCTCCGGGACAAATTCAGTACTTC. The chain is built from TRBV19 and TRBJ2-4; D possibly corresponds to TRBD1 (6 bases). The germline V gene encodes CDR1 LNHDA and CDR2 SQIVND (reference sequence). This CDR3 spans 12 amino acids. The V gene lost 5 bases and the J gene lost 10 bases, with 12 bases spanning the gap.

This sequence joins TRBV5-6 and TRBJ1-2, with 11 bases matching TRBD1. Germline trimming cut 4 bases from V and 4 bases from J; bases unmatched to any gene: 3. CDR1 SGHDT and CDR2 YYEEEE come from the germline V gene. There are 14 residues in the CDR3. The CDR3 is CASSDGTGGYGYTF. The CDR3 nucleotides are TGTGCCAGCAGCGACGGGACAGGGGGCTATGGCTACACCTTC.

The V call is TRBV2, the J call TRBJ1-5; no firm D call. Germline CDR1 and CDR2: SNHLY and FYNNEI. Trimming cost V 3 bases and J 0 bases, with 6 bases left between them. The CDR3 spans 14 residues. DNA of the CDR3: TGTGCCAGCAGTGAGGGAAGTAGCAATCAGCCCCAGCATTTT. It codes for CASSEGSSNQPQHF. Full variable domain (rest looked up from reference TRBV2 and TRBJ1-5): EPEVTQTPSHQVTQMGQEVILRCVPISNHLYFYWYRQILGQKVEFLVSFYNNEISEKSEIFDDQFSVERPDGSNFTLKIRSTKLEDSAMYFCASSEGSSNQPQHFGDGTRLSIL.

In its sample, this clone was seen once. The CDR3 nucleotides read TGCGCCAGCAGCCATGCCGGCGGGAGCAACACCGGGGAGCTGTTTTTT. Protein product: CASSHAGGSNTGELFF. The chain employs TRBV4-3 and TRBJ2-2, with TRBD2 identical over 7 bases. Germline V lookup: CDR1 LGHNA, CDR2 YSLEER. The CDR3 sequence is 16 residues long. V trimming: 3 bases; J trimming: 2 bases; junction bases outside the gene matches: 6.

V gene TRBV11-2 combines with J gene TRBJ1-1, with D unresolved. The V end lost 1 base, the J end lost 1 base, and 7 bases lay between the germline ends. The CDR3 covers 14 residues. The germline CDR1 and CDR2 sequences are SGHAT and FQNNGV. The CDR3 DNA reads as TGTGCCAGCAGCTTAGGACCTAAGAACACTGAAGCTTTCTTT. It yields the protein CASSLGPKNTEAFF.

This chain joins TRBV4-2 and TRBJ1-1; TRBD1 matches at 7 bases. The length of the CDR3 is 16 residues. Unmatched junction bases numbered 4, after V lost 0 bases and J lost 0 bases. CDR1 LGHNA and CDR2 YNFKEQ come from the germline V gene. CDR3 sequence: CASSQDRGTMNTEAFF. The CDR3 nucleotides read TGTGCCAGCAGCCAAGACAGGGGGACGATGAACACTGAAGCTTTCTTT.

The chain employs TRBV19 and TRBJ1-2, with 9 positions matching TRBD1. Germline V gene data show CDR1 as LNHDA and CDR2 as SQIVND (reference sequence). The length of the CDR3 is 15 residues. The V segment lost 3 bases and the J segment 8 bases; nucleotides outside the gene matches: 10. CDR3 in amino acids: CASSMTQGARRGYTF. The CDR3 DNA follows: TGTGCCAGTAGTATGACACAGGGGGCTCGGAGGGGCTACACCTTC.

There are a few counts of this clone. The chain employs TRBV9 and TRBJ2-7; 9 bases map to TRBD1. The V gene's germline CDR1 is SGDLS and CDR2 YYNGEE. CDR3 size: 14 residues. V was clipped by 4 bases and J by 6 bases; unmatched bases: 8. As DNA, the CDR3 is TGTGCCAGCAGCCCATGGGACAGGGCGTTCGAGCAGTACTTC. It translates to CASSPWDRAFEQYF. The variable domain in full, completed from reference TRBV9 and TRBJ2-7, reads DSGVTQTPKHLITATGQRVTLRCSPRSGDLSVYWYQQSLDQGLQFLIQYYNGEERAKGNILERFSAQQFPDLHSELNLSSLELGDSALYFCASSPWDRAFEQYFGPGTRLTVT.

The rearrangement links TRBV27 to TRBJ1-1; D call uncertain. The germline V gene has CDR1 MNHEY and CDR2 SMNVEV (reference sequence). This CDR3 has 15 residues. The germline V and J ends were trimmed by 1 base and 0 bases, with 9 bases remaining between them. The CDR3 spells CASSLLRGLNTEAFF. The CDR3 DNA follows: TGTGCCAGCAGTTTATTAAGAGGCCTGAACACTGAAGCTTTCTTT.

The rearrangement joins TRBV30 to TRBJ2-1, with TRBD2 as a possible D gene (5 bases). From germline, CDR1 is GTSNPN and CDR2 SVGIG (reference sequence). The CDR3 is 15 amino acids. Trimming took off 3 bases at V and 3 bases at J, with 15 bases between the two ends. The CDR3 here is CAWSLTAAVYNEQFF. The CDR3 DNA reads TGTGCCTGGAGCCTCACAGCGGCAGTCTACAATGAGCAGTTCTTC.

V is TRBV7-2 and J is TRBJ2-7; no firm D call. This CDR3 comprises 12 residues. Deletions cut 4 bases from V and 7 bases from J, with 11 bases between. Germline V gene lookup returns CDR1 SGHTA and CDR2 FQGNSA. The CDR3, as DNA: TGTGCCAGCAGCTCGACTTTTTGGGAGCAGTACTTC. Encoded protein: CASSSTFWEQYF.

This chain joins TRBV29-1 and TRBJ2-3; 10 nucleotides align to TRBD2. The CDR3 runs to 14 residues. The germline V gene has CDR1 SQVTM and CDR2 ANQGSEA. Trimming took 2 bases from V and 6 from J; bases not matched to a gene: 5. The CDR3 DNA follows: TGCAGCGTTGAACTAGCGGGGGTTACCGATACGCAGTATTTT. This gives the protein CSVELAGVTDTQYF.

V is TRBV5-8 and J is TRBJ2-7; D is undetermined. From germline, CDR1 is SGHTS and CDR2 YDEGEE. The CDR3 spans 12 residues. V was pared by 0 bases and J by 5 bases, with 6 bases between. The CDR3 is CASSLVPNEQYF. CDR3 sequence (DNA): TGTGCCAGCAGCTTGGTCCCGAACGAGCAGTACTTC.

This clone has a handful of counts. V gene TRBV2 combines with J gene TRBJ1-1; D is uncertain. The germline gives CDR1 SNHLY, CDR2 FYNNEI. Trimming removed 7 bases from V and 0 bases from J, with 12 bases in between. The CDR3 spans 14 residues. Here the CDR3 reads CASTLALMNTEAFF. CDR3 in DNA: TGTGCCAGCACCCTAGCCCTCATGAACACTGAAGCTTTCTTT.

This chain connects TRBV27 to TRBJ2-4; 10 nucleotides line up with TRBD1. This CDR3 is 15 amino acids long. In germline, CDR1 is MNHEY, CDR2 SMNVEV (reference sequence). The trim removed 4 bases at V and 4 bases at J, leaving 4 bases unmatched. CDR3 amino acids: CASSYDRGPKNIQYF. The DNA of the CDR3 is TGTGCCAGCAGTTATGACAGGGGGCCTAAAAACATTCAGTACTTC.

V is TRBV5-6 and J is TRBJ2-5; 9 bases are a match to TRBD2. The CDR3 has 16 residues. Losses at the gene ends were 1 base for V and 2 bases for J; bases not matched to a gene: 6. Germline assignment: CDR1 SGHDT and CDR2 YYEEEE. CDR3 protein: CASSLFFLAGQETQYF. For the CDR3, the DNA is TGTGCCAGCAGCTTGTTCTTCCTAGCGGGACAAGAGACCCAGTACTTC.